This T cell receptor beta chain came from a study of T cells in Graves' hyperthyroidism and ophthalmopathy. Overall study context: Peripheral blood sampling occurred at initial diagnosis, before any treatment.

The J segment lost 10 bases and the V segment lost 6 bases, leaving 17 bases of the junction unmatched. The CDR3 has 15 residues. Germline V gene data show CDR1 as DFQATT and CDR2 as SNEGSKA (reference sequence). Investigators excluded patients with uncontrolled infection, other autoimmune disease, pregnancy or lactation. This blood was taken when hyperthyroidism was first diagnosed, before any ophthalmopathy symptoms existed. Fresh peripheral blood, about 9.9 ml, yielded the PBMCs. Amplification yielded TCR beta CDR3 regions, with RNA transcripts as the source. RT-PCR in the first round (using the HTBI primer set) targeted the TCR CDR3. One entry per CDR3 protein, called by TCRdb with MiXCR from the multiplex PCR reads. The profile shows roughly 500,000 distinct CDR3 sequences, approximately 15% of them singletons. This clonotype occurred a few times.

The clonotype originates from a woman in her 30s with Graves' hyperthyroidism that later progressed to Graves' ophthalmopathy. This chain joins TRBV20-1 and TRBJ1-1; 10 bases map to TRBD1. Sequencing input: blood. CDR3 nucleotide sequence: TGCAGTGCCTTGACGACAGGGGGCGCTATAAACACAGCTTTCTTT. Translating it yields CSALTTGGAINTAFF.